This TCR beta chain was sequenced in a study of cytomegalovirus exposure and HLA in healthy donors. Study observations and caveats: Three CMV-associated chains were confirmed in vitro to be specific for CMV antigens. In a later analysis, TCR beta V- and J-gene trimming showed a link to a missense DCLRE1C variant.

With V trimmed by 3 bases and J by 8 bases, 10 bases remained unmatched. Germline V CDR1 and CDR2: KGHSH, LQKENI. This CDR3 is built from 14 residues. In the PCR, 60 Vbeta and 13 Jbeta primers were used. TCRdb's table, derived via immunoSEQ multiplex PCR, lists solely in-frame clones and lacks some. The sample consists of 200,000 or so clones, around 79% of them appearing once. Notes on this clone: Its antigen is not known.

This receptor was identified in a man younger than 35 in good health and CMV-seronegative. The specimen was PBMCs. The chain has TRBV18 and TRBJ2-7; TRBD1 matches at 7 bases. This CDR3 is CASSPRDKGAKQYF. The CDR3 bases are TGTGCCAGCTCACCCCGAGATAAGGGGGCCAAGCAGTACTTC.